A selection of T cell receptor beta chains follows, all from one sample in a study of response to subunit inactivated influenza vaccine. TCRdb used MiXCR to reprocess the RT-PCR reads, holding one entry per CDR3 protein. Of hundreds of thousands of distinct CDR3 sequences listed, about 20% are singletons. This sample comprised PBMCs from blood, obtained less than 22 months after vaccination. These receptors all come from a man aged 50-75 years who received an inactivated influenza vaccine. Both conserved end residues are part of each CDR3. A D gene is named only where the DNA matches it firmly. For some rows the clone size is stated as once, few or many, or as a class when expanded; others skip it.

v_gene: TRBV2; abundance: few; d_gene: -; j_gene: TRBJ1-2; CDR3nt: TGTGCCAGCAGTTCCAGTGCTAACTATGGCTACACCTTC; CDR3aa: CASSSSANYGYTF
v_gene: TRBV20-1; abundance: -; d_gene: -; j_gene: TRBJ1-1; CDR3nt: TGCAGTGCTAGACCCGGCGGGGCGGGCACTGAAGCTTTCTTT; CDR3aa: CSARPGGAGTEAFF
v_gene: TRBV6-1; abundance: few; d_gene: -; j_gene: TRBJ1-1; CDR3nt: TGTGCCAGCAGCATGCCAGGGCCAAACACTGAAGCTTTCTTT; CDR3aa: CASSMPGPNTEAFF
v_gene: TRBV15; abundance: -; d_gene: -; j_gene: TRBJ1-5; CDR3nt: TGTGCCACCAGCAGAGTCTATTCTCAGCCCCAGCATTTT; CDR3aa: CATSRVYSQPQHF
v_gene: TRBV12-3/TRBV12-4; abundance: many; d_gene: -; j_gene: TRBJ1-5; CDR3nt: TGTGCCAGCAGAAAGGTAGGGCAAGGGAATCAGCCCCAGCATTTT; CDR3aa: CASRKVGQGNQPQHF
v_gene: TRBV7-9; abundance: few; d_gene: TRBD2; j_gene: TRBJ2-5; CDR3nt: TGTGCCAGCAGCGGAGGGAGGGTAACACAAGAGACCCAGTACTTC; CDR3aa: CASSGGRVTQETQYF
v_gene: TRBV20-1; abundance: few; d_gene: TRBD1; j_gene: TRBJ1-6; CDR3nt: TGCAGTGCAGGGACAGGGACCCCCGGATCACCCCTCCACTTT; CDR3aa: CSAGTGTPGSPLHF
v_gene: TRBV24-1; abundance: many; d_gene: -; j_gene: TRBJ2-1; CDR3nt: TGTGCCACCAGGAAGGCAGGTTACAATGAGCAGTTCTTC; CDR3aa: CATRKAGYNEQFF
v_gene: TRBV20-1; abundance: -; d_gene: TRBD1; j_gene: TRBJ1-5; CDR3nt: TGCAGTGCAAGGACAGGGCATAGCAATCAGCCCCAGCATTTT; CDR3aa: CSARTGHSNQPQHF
v_gene: TRBV7-9; abundance: -; d_gene: TRBD1; j_gene: TRBJ2-1; CDR3nt: TGTGCCAGCAGCGATGGGACAGTATACAATGAGCAGTTCTTC; CDR3aa: CASSDGTVYNEQFF
v_gene: TRBV7-9; abundance: once; d_gene: -; j_gene: TRBJ1-6; CDR3nt: TGTGCCAGCAGCCCTAACAGGGAATCACCCCTCCACTTT; CDR3aa: CASSPNRESPLHF
v_gene: TRBV10-3; abundance: -; d_gene: -; j_gene: TRBJ2-5; CDR3nt: TGTGCCATCAGCCAGGACGGCCTTGGGGAGACCCAGTACTTC; CDR3aa: CAISQDGLGETQYF
v_gene: TRBV7-2; abundance: -; d_gene: TRBD2; j_gene: TRBJ2-1; CDR3nt: TGTGCCAGCAGCGCCCGAGTAGCCGCGGGAGTTAACAATGAGCAGTTCTTC; CDR3aa: CASSARVAAGVNNEQFF
v_gene: TRBV19; abundance: -; d_gene: TRBD1; j_gene: TRBJ1-4; CDR3nt: TGTGCCAGTAGTAAAGTCCGGGACAGGGGAAATGAAAAACTGTTTTTT; CDR3aa: CASSKVRDRGNEKLFF
v_gene: TRBV7-2; abundance: -; d_gene: -; j_gene: TRBJ1-1; CDR3nt: TGTGCCAGCAGCTTTCCCCGGGGGGGTTTGAAGACTGAAGCTTTCTTT; CDR3aa: CASSFPRGGLKTEAFF
v_gene: TRBV7-9; abundance: few; d_gene: -; j_gene: TRBJ2-7; CDR3nt: TGTGCCAGCAGCTTATTTATTAGGGCCCCCTACGAGCAGTACTTC; CDR3aa: CASSLFIRAPYEQYF
v_gene: TRBV3-1; abundance: -; d_gene: -; j_gene: TRBJ1-6; CDR3nt: TGTGCCAGCAGCCCTGCAGGAGACTTAAATTCACCCCTCCACTTT; CDR3aa: CASSPAGDLNSPLHF
v_gene: TRBV2; abundance: -; d_gene: -; j_gene: TRBJ2-7; CDR3nt: TGTGCCAGCAGTGAGTCTTCCGAGCAGTACTTC; CDR3aa: CASSESSEQYF
v_gene: TRBV13; abundance: -; d_gene: -; j_gene: TRBJ2-7; CDR3nt: TGTGCCAGCAGCGAAAATAGGATCGACACCTACGAGCAGTACTTC; CDR3aa: CASSENRIDTYEQYF
v_gene: TRBV29-1; abundance: many; d_gene: -; j_gene: TRBJ1-2; CDR3nt: TGCAGCGTTGGGCAGGGCGGCTATGGCTACACCTTC; CDR3aa: CSVGQGGYGYTF
v_gene: TRBV13; abundance: -; d_gene: -; j_gene: TRBJ1-1; CDR3nt: TGTGCCAGCAGCAACAGGGTCATGAACACTGAAGCTTTCTTT; CDR3aa: CASSNRVMNTEAFF
v_gene: TRBV20-1; abundance: many; d_gene: TRBD1; j_gene: TRBJ1-1; CDR3nt: TGCAGTGCGCGACAGGGAGGTAACACTGAAGCTTTCTTT; CDR3aa: CSARQGGNTEAFF
v_gene: TRBV12-3/TRBV12-4; abundance: few; d_gene: TRBD2; j_gene: TRBJ2-7; CDR3nt: TGTGCCAGCAGTAGTAGCGGGAGTTACGAGCAGTACTTC; CDR3aa: CASSSSGSYEQYF
v_gene: TRBV10-1; abundance: -; d_gene: TRBD2; j_gene: TRBJ2-3; CDR3nt: TGCGCCAGCAGTGAGTCTTTGGGAGGGACAGATACGCAGTATTTT; CDR3aa: CASSESLGGTDTQYF
v_gene: TRBV4-2; abundance: -; d_gene: TRBD1; j_gene: TRBJ2-4; CDR3nt: TGTGCCAGCAGCCCCACGCCACCGGGGACAGGGTCGGGAAACAAAAACATTCAGTACTTC; CDR3aa: CASSPTPPGTGSGNKNIQYF
v_gene: TRBV20-1; abundance: -; d_gene: TRBD1; j_gene: TRBJ1-4; CDR3nt: TGCAGTGCCGTACAGGGGGCAACTAATGAAAAACTGTTTTTT; CDR3aa: CSAVQGATNEKLFF
v_gene: TRBV27; abundance: few; d_gene: -; j_gene: TRBJ2-1; CDR3nt: TGTGCCAGCAGTTTCTCCGTCTACAATGAGCAGTTCTTC; CDR3aa: CASSFSVYNEQFF
v_gene: TRBV5-5; abundance: -; d_gene: -; j_gene: TRBJ2-7; CDR3nt: TGTGCCAGCAGTTGGGGGGATTTCTACGAGCAGTACTTC; CDR3aa: CASSWGDFYEQYF
v_gene: TRBV4-3; abundance: few; d_gene: -; j_gene: TRBJ1-6; CDR3nt: TGCGCCAGCAGCCAAGAGAGCAGGGCTTATAATTCACCCCTCCACTTT; CDR3aa: CASSQESRAYNSPLHF
v_gene: TRBV25-1; abundance: -; d_gene: TRBD1; j_gene: TRBJ2-2; CDR3nt: TGTGCCAGCAGTGCACAACTAGGACAGGGTCTTTCGAACACCGGGGAGCTGTTTTTT; CDR3aa: CASSAQLGQGLSNTGELFF
v_gene: TRBV14; abundance: few; d_gene: TRBD2; j_gene: TRBJ2-3; CDR3nt: TGTGCCAGCAGCCAAGCCCGACTAGCGGGAGGAGACACAGATACGCAGTATTTT; CDR3aa: CASSQARLAGGDTDTQYF
v_gene: TRBV5-1; abundance: -; d_gene: -; j_gene: TRBJ2-1; CDR3nt: TGCGCCAGCAGCTTGCCCAGGGCAATAGACTCGGATGAGCAGTTCTTC; CDR3aa: CASSLPRAIDSDEQFF
v_gene: TRBV7-9; abundance: -; d_gene: TRBD2; j_gene: TRBJ2-1; CDR3nt: TGTGCCAGCAGCAAAAGGGCGTTGCGGGAGGGCCCTAATGAGCAGTTCTTC; CDR3aa: CASSKRALREGPNEQFF
v_gene: TRBV12-3/TRBV12-4; abundance: few; d_gene: TRBD1; j_gene: TRBJ2-2; CDR3nt: TGTGCCACCCCTTTAGGGACAGGGGCCAACACCGGGGAGCTGTTTTTT; CDR3aa: CATPLGTGANTGELFF
v_gene: TRBV20-1; abundance: -; d_gene: -; j_gene: TRBJ2-2; CDR3nt: TGCAGTGCTAGGACAGTGTCCGGGGAGCTGTTTTTT; CDR3aa: CSARTVSGELFF
v_gene: TRBV7-8; abundance: few; d_gene: -; j_gene: TRBJ2-2; CDR3nt: TGTGCCAGCAGCTTAATGGGGTTGGTTGACACCGGGGAGCTGTTTTTT; CDR3aa: CASSLMGLVDTGELFF
v_gene: TRBV20-1; abundance: few; d_gene: TRBD2; j_gene: TRBJ2-1; CDR3nt: TGCAGTGCTAGATCAGGGAGGGTCTCCTACAATGAGCAGTTCTTC; CDR3aa: CSARSGRVSYNEQFF
v_gene: TRBV5-1; abundance: -; d_gene: -; j_gene: TRBJ2-2; CDR3nt: TGCGCCAGCAGCTTGGTACGATCGAACACCGGGGAGCTGTTTTTT; CDR3aa: CASSLVRSNTGELFF
v_gene: TRBV11-2; abundance: many; d_gene: TRBD1; j_gene: TRBJ1-2; CDR3nt: TGTGCCAGCAGCTTACGAGGGGGCCTCTATGGCTACACCTTC; CDR3aa: CASSLRGGLYGYTF
v_gene: TRBV25-1; abundance: few; d_gene: TRBD1; j_gene: TRBJ1-4; CDR3nt: TGTGCCAGCAGTGAATATAAAAACCGGACAGGGTACGAAAAACTGTTTTTT; CDR3aa: CASSEYKNRTGYEKLFF
v_gene: TRBV7-9; abundance: few; d_gene: -; j_gene: TRBJ1-1; CDR3nt: TGTGCCAGCAGCTTAGGGGTGAACGCTGAAGCTTTCTTT; CDR3aa: CASSLGVNAEAFF
v_gene: TRBV5-1; abundance: many; d_gene: -; j_gene: TRBJ1-5; CDR3nt: TGCGCCAGCAGCCATGGGGCAGGGGAGAATCAGCCCCAGCATTTT; CDR3aa: CASSHGAGENQPQHF
v_gene: TRBV20-1; abundance: -; d_gene: -; j_gene: TRBJ1-4; CDR3nt: TGCAGTGTTCCCGATGAGGGACTTATCGAGGGGAATGAAAAACTGTTTTTT; CDR3aa: CSVPDEGLIEGNEKLFF
v_gene: TRBV3-1; abundance: -; d_gene: -; j_gene: TRBJ2-7; CDR3nt: TGTGCCAGCAGCCAGAGGGAGAACTCCTACGAGCAGTACTTC; CDR3aa: CASSQRENSYEQYF
v_gene: TRBV27; abundance: few; d_gene: -; j_gene: TRBJ2-1; CDR3nt: TGTGCCAGCAGTTTAGGGGCGGGACATGAGCAGTTCTTC; CDR3aa: CASSLGAGHEQFF
v_gene: TRBV7-8; abundance: few; d_gene: -; j_gene: TRBJ1-5; CDR3nt: TGTGCCAGCAGCCAATTTTGGCAACCAACTAATAGCAATCAGCCCCAGCATTTT; CDR3aa: CASSQFWQPTNSNQPQHF